The 23 T cell receptor beta chains below come from one sample, sequenced in a study of post-analysis software for immune sequencing data. Notes on the study in general: Five or six TRBV segments were more frequent in patients than controls; TRBV5-6, TRBV5-1 and TRBV20-1 belonged to this group.

Which antigens these TCRs recognize remains unknown. cDNA libraries of TCR beta carried unique molecular identifiers. Each CDR3 protein is one row after TCRdb ran MiXCR on the PCR reads. The sample includes about 820,000 distinct CDR3 sequences, roughly 50% of them seen just once. Sequenced input: blood. Receptors were obtained from a girl aged 10 to 17 with multiple sclerosis.

The count of this clonotype is one. The chain couples TRBV5-1 to TRBJ2-1, with 10 bases aligning to TRBD2. Germline assignment: CDR1 SGHRS and CDR2 YFSETQ. V trimming: 1 base; J trimming: 2 bases; junction bases outside the gene matches: 3. The CDR3 extends over 16 amino acids. The CDR3 DNA reads TGCGCCAGCAGCTTGACTAGCGGGGCCCCCTACAATGAGCAGTTCTTC. As protein: CASSLTSGAPYNEQFF.

The V call is TRBV9, the J call TRBJ2-1; 7 nucleotides align to TRBD2. The DNA end is more similar to TRBJ2-7, so the J call may be wrong. The CDR3 extends over 14 amino acids. Germline CDR1 reads SGDLS; CDR2 reads YYNGEE. The CDR3 bases are TGTGCCAGCAGCGTAGGGGGGACTAACAATGAGCAGTACTTC. It specifies CASSVGGTNNEQYF.

The chain has TRBV12-3 or TRBV12-4 and TRBJ2-1; TRBD1 agrees at 8 bases. This CDR3 has 12 amino acids. Germline trimming cut 5 bases from V and 13 bases from J; bases unmatched to any gene: 7. DNA for the CDR3: TGTGCCAGCAGTACCAGGACAGGGCCCCAGTTCTTC. Its protein product is CASSTRTGPQFF.

V usage is TRBV5-1 and J usage is TRBJ2-1; either TRBD1 or TRBD2 may supply D (6 bases each). The CDR3 contains 14 residues. Germline V gene data show CDR1 as SGHRS and CDR2 as YFSETQ. The V gene lost 0 bases and the J gene lost 9 bases, with 13 bases spanning the gap. CDR3 region: CASSLAGGNVEQFF. The CDR3 coding sequence is TGCGCCAGCAGCTTGGCCGGGGGCAATGTTGAGCAGTTCTTC.

Concerning this clonotype itself: Sequence at one end of the junction differs from germline and may be a read error. This chain joins TRBV12-3 or TRBV12-4 and TRBJ1-2; D gene uncertain. The CDR3 consists of 17 residues. CDR3 region: CAGSSTRWADSVYGYTF. CDR3 in DNA: TGTGCCGGCAGTTCAACCCGGTGGGCAGATTCCGTATATGGCTACACCTTC.

This clonotype has just a few counts. The CDR3 region is CSVCLGGRYEQYF. DNA for the CDR3: TGCAGCGTTTGTTTAGGGGGCAGGTACGAGCAGTACTTC. This rearrangement joins TRBV29-1 to TRBJ2-4; 7 bases match TRBD1. The end of the DNA fits TRBJ2-7 better, so the J call may be wrong. CDR3 length: 13 residues. In germline, CDR1 is SQVTM, CDR2 ANQGSEA.

This chain uses TRBV12-3 or TRBV12-4 with TRBJ1-5, with D perhaps TRBD1 (6 bases). The CDR3 runs 17 residues. V was trimmed by 3 bases and J by 4 bases, leaving 19 bases between them. CDR3 coding DNA: TGTGCCAGCAGTTTCAGGGGCAATTTAATCGGAAATCAGCCCCAGCATTTT. This codes for CASSFRGNLIGNQPQHF.

The J gene is TRBJ2-5, the V gene TRBV7-9; D is uncertain. This CDR3 is 13 amino acids long. The ends were cut back, 3 bases at V and 5 bases at J, with 10 bases in the middle. From germline, CDR1 is SEHNR and CDR2 FQNEAQ (reference sequence). For the CDR3, the DNA is TGTGCCAGCAGCTTGGACCCTCTGGAGACCCAGTACTTC. This sequence encodes CASSLDPLETQYF. Combining the CDR3 with reference TRBV7-9 and TRBJ2-5 gives the whole variable domain DTGVSQNPRHKITKRGQNVTFRCDPISEHNRLYWYRQTLGQGPEFLTYFQNEAQLEKSRLLSDRFSAERPKGSFSTLEIQRTEQGDSAMYLCASSLDPLETQYFGPGTRLLVL.

Of note for this clonotype: The germline gene is not matched at one end of the junction; a read error may be the cause. The V and J genes are TRBV6-1 and TRBJ2-7; D is unclear. Germline V gene data show CDR1 as MNHNS and CDR2 as SASEGT. The CDR3 is made up of 15 amino acids. The CDR3 is CASREAQSSSYEQYF. CDR3 DNA sequence: TGTGCCAGCCGTGAGGCCCAGTCAAGCTCCTACGAGCAGTACTTC.

V and J are TRBV7-2 and TRBJ2-3, with 12 bases aligning to TRBD2. CDR1 and CDR2 (germline): SGHTA, FQGNSA. This CDR3 region has 16 residues. J was trimmed by 6 bases and V by 3 bases; bases with no gene match: 7. CDR3 region: CASSFWTSGVRDTQYF. The CDR3 DNA is TGTGCCAGCAGCTTCTGGACTAGCGGGGTTCGGGATACGCAGTATTTT.

V usage is TRBV29-1 and J usage is TRBJ2-1; TRBD2 matches at 10 bases. Trimming cost V 4 bases and J 4 bases; bases outside gene matches: 7. Germline CDR1 reads SQVTM; CDR2 reads ANQGSEA. This CDR3 contains 15 residues. The CDR3 loop reads CSVAGLAGAYNEQFF. The CDR3 coding sequence is TGCAGCGTTGCAGGTCTAGCGGGAGCTTACAATGAGCAGTTCTTC.

This clonotype was seen more than once but under ten times. The chain joins TRBV29-1 to TRBJ1-2; D is ambiguous. Trimming removed 4 bases from V and 1 base from J, with 10 bases in between. CDR1 and CDR2 (germline): SQVTM, ANQGSEA. CDR3 length equals 13 residues. This chain's CDR3 is CSVVSGFNYGYTF. CDR3 bases: TGCAGCGTTGTTTCAGGATTTAACTATGGCTACACCTTC.

The chain employs TRBV29-1 and TRBJ2-2; TRBD1 aligns across 8 bases. This CDR3 spans 14 amino acids. Trimming removed 6 bases from V and 7 bases from J; junction bases left unmatched: 10. From germline, CDR1 is SQVTM and CDR2 ANQGSEA. CDR3 sequence: CSVLAGGMIGELFF. CDR3 DNA: TGCAGCGTCCTCGCAGGGGGCATGATCGGGGAGCTGTTTTTT.

This clonotype has more than one count but fewer than ten. The V gene is TRBV4-1, the J gene TRBJ2-7; 7 nucleotides line up with TRBD2. Germline loops: CDR1 MGHRA, CDR2 YSYEKL. CDR3 length: 20 amino acids. Trimming at V came to 0 bases and at J to 2 bases, leaving 19 bases not matched to a gene. The CDR3 bases are TGCGCCAGCAGCCAAGATGCGGGGGACTATGGGGGTCCGGAAACCTACGAGCAGTACTTC. The encoded protein is CASSQDAGDYGGPETYEQYF.

This clonotype appeared a few times. The V and J genes are TRBV7-9 and TRBJ2-7; 9 nucleotides agree with TRBD1. The CDR3 contains 15 residues. Per germline, CDR1 SEHNR and CDR2 FQNEAQ (reference sequence). V gave up 5 bases and J gave up 2 bases; unmatched junction bases: 7. This CDR3 reads CASSLEDRGPYEQYF. As DNA, the CDR3 is TGTGCCAGCAGCCTGGAGGACAGGGGACCCTACGAGCAGTACTTC.

This clonotype was counted only a few times. V is TRBV20-1 and J is TRBJ2-5; D tentatively reads TRBD1 or TRBD2 (5 bases each). Between the trimmed V and J ends, which lost 3 bases and 11 bases, there was a span of 16 bases. There are 12 residues in the CDR3. Per the germline V gene, CDR1 is DFQATT and CDR2 is SNEGSKA (reference sequence). CDR3 in DNA: TGCAGTGCTAGGAGGCAGGTTGAGGGGCAGTACTTC. This translates into CSARRQVEGQYF.

This chain joins TRBV28 and TRBJ1-5; D unclear. Trimming removed 2 bases from V and 4 bases from J, with 15 bases in between. This CDR3 has 16 residues. The germline CDR1 and CDR2 sequences are MDHEN and SYDVKM. The CDR3 DNA reads as TGTGCCAGCAGTTTAATGTCGCCGTCCGGGAATCAGCCCCAGCATTTT. Translated: CASSLMSPSGNQPQHF.

The chain recombines TRBV20-1 with TRBJ2-3, with D unclear. The CDR3 is 11 amino acids. CDR1 is DFQATT, CDR2 SNEGSKA, per germline (reference sequence). V was pared by 7 bases and J by 2 bases, with 7 bases between. The CDR3 sequence is CSVPITDTQYF. CDR3 coding DNA: TGCAGTGTTCCGATCACAGATACGCAGTATTTT.

This chain uses TRBV2 with TRBJ2-5; possibly TRBD1 for D (5 bases). Germline V gives CDR1 SNHLY, CDR2 FYNNEI. Trimming removed 5 bases from V and 5 bases from J, with 15 bases in between. CDR3 size: 14 residues. CDR3 residues: CASSRGKGRETQYF. Here the CDR3 DNA reads TGTGCCAGCAGTAGGGGTAAAGGGCGGGAGACCCAGTACTTC.

The chain carries TRBV5-6 and TRBJ1-2; 8 nucleotides line up with TRBD1. The CDR3 is 13 residues long. The V and J ends lost 4 bases and 8 bases, in that order; junction bases with no gene match: 7. Looked up from germline, CDR1 is SGHDT and CDR2 is YYEEEE. The CDR3 here is CASSPDRGNGYTF. As DNA, the CDR3 is TGTGCCAGCAGCCCCGACAGGGGTAACGGCTACACCTTC. Using reference TRBV5-6 and TRBJ1-2 for the parts outside the CDR3, the full variable domain is DAGVTQSPTHLIKTRGQQVTLRCSPKSGHDTVSWYQQALGQGPQFIFQYYEEEERQRGNFPDRFSGHQFPNYSSELNVNALLLGDSALYLCASSPDRGNGYTFGSGTRLTVV.

This chain connects TRBV5-1 to TRBJ2-7; TRBD1 matches 9 bases. CDR3 size: 18 residues. After removal of 0 bases from V and 2 bases from J, the junction contained 12 bases not matched to a gene. Looked up from germline, CDR1 is SGHRS and CDR2 is YFSETQ. This CDR3 reads CASSLAPGTGSDPYEQYF. Written as DNA, the CDR3 is TGCGCCAGCAGCTTGGCTCCCGGGACAGGGTCCGATCCCTACGAGCAGTACTTC.

The V gene is TRBV20-1, the J gene TRBJ2-3, with TRBD2 identical over 14 bases. After removal of 1 base from V and 6 bases from J, the junction contained 0 bases not matched to a gene. The CDR3 has 14 amino acids. Germline loops: CDR1 DFQATT, CDR2 SNEGSKA (reference sequence). For the CDR3, the DNA is TGCAGTGCTAGAGGGACTAGCGGGGGGGATACGCAGTATTTT. This sequence encodes CSARGTSGGDTQYF.

The V gene is TRBV12-3 or TRBV12-4, the J gene TRBJ2-7; TRBD2 aligns across 9 bases. V dropped 6 bases and J dropped 3; count of bases not matched to a gene: 9. The CDR3 runs to 15 residues. CDR3 protein: CASSRWGGRVYEQYF. For the CDR3, the DNA is TGTGCCAGCAGCCGATGGGGCGGGAGGGTCTACGAGCAGTACTTC.